The TCR beta chain described here comes from a study of cytomegalovirus exposure and HLA in healthy donors. General study findings and limits: Generally TCR sequences proved uncommon, though certain public TCRs appeared in numerous donors.

From germline, CDR1 is MNHNS and CDR2 SASEGT. This CDR3 has 13 amino acids. Trimming pared 7 bases from V and 0 bases from J, leaving 9 bases between. Method: immunoSEQ multiplex PCR; TCRdb's copy keeps in-frame clones and lacks some. This table holds approximately 82,000 clones, 85% to 95% found once. This clone was seen a single time. Its specificity is unknown. The rearrangement links TRBV6-1 to TRBJ1-1; possible D gene TRBD1, 6 bases. Material for sequencing was PBMCs. The source of this sequence is a woman between 18 and 29 years old in good health and CMV-seronegative. The CDR3 protein is CASTWDMNTEAFF. The CDR3 DNA is TGTGCCAGCACATGGGACATGAACACTGAAGCTTTCTTT.